A selection of T cell receptor beta chains follows, all from one sample in a study of T cell repertoires in cytomegalovirus infection. One entry per CDR3 protein, called by TCRdb with MiXCR from the reads. This sample carries 250,000 to 300,000 distinct CDR3 sequences, under 30% of them seen once, and the ten largest clones take 11% to 15%. The sequenced sample consisted of PBMCs. The receptors come from a human donor in good health (CMV status not recorded). Some clones in this sample may be carry-over from other donors' samples. The CDR3 runs from the conserved cysteine through the conserved F or W. D genes are given only for firm matches. Clone size is not always given. Where it is, it says once, few, many or a class for expanded clones.

size: NA; V: TRBV29-1; J: TRBJ2-5; D: NA; DNA: TGCAGCGTTGATGGGCTTCTTGGGGAGACCCAGTACTTC; CDR3: CSVDGLLGETQYF
size: NA; V: TRBV28; J: TRBJ2-7; D: NA; DNA: TGTGCCAGCAGTACCCCGCAAGACGCCCAGGACTTC; CDR3: CASSTPQDAQDF
size: few; V: TRBV12-3/TRBV12-4; J: TRBJ2-7; D: NA; DNA: TGTGCCAGCATCCAAAATGGGGGTCACGAGCAGTACTTC; CDR3: CASIQNGGHEQYF
size: NA; V: TRBV27; J: TRBJ2-1; D: TRBD2; DNA: TGTGCCAGCAGTATGCCGACTAGCGGGAGTTCCCATGAGCAGTTCTTC; CDR3: CASSMPTSGSSHEQFF
size: NA; V: TRBV18; J: TRBJ1-1; D: NA; DNA: TGTGCCAGCTCACCAATTAAGGGGAACACTGAAGCTTTCTTT; CDR3: CASSPIKGNTEAFF
size: NA; V: TRBV15; J: TRBJ1-4; D: TRBD1; DNA: TGTGCCACCAGCAGATACCTGACAGGGGGCCCTAATGAAAAACTGTTTTTT; CDR3: CATSRYLTGGPNEKLFF
size: NA; V: TRBV7-9; J: TRBJ1-1; D: NA; DNA: TGTGCCAGCAGAAGAGGAGGCGGATCGAACACTGAAGCTTTCTTT; CDR3: CASRRGGGSNTEAFF
size: NA; V: TRBV5-1; J: TRBJ1-2; D: TRBD1; DNA: TGCGCCAGCAGCTTGGCAACAGGGGAGGCAGGCCCCTACACCTTC; CDR3: CASSLATGEAGPYTF
size: NA; V: TRBV28; J: TRBJ2-5; D: NA; DNA: TGTGCCAGCAGTTCCCAAAGCCCCAGTGCCCAGTACTTC; CDR3: CASSSQSPSAQYF
size: NA; V: TRBV5-1; J: TRBJ2-1; D: TRBD2; DNA: TGCGCCAGCAGCATCGGACTAGCGGCCGTCACGATGCAGCAGTTCTTC; CDR3: CASSIGLAAVTMQQFF
size: NA; V: TRBV6-2/TRBV6-3; J: TRBJ1-5; D: TRBD1; DNA: TGTGCCAGCAGGACCGTTGAGGGGGCCGATCAGCCCCAGCATTTT; CDR3: CASRTVEGADQPQHF
size: many; V: TRBV6-2/TRBV6-3; J: TRBJ2-7; D: TRBD2; DNA: TGTGCCAGCAGCAGCGACGGGACTAGCGGCTACGAGCAGTACTTC; CDR3: CASSSDGTSGYEQYF
size: many; V: TRBV7-2; J: TRBJ1-1; D: NA; DNA: TGTGCCAGCAGCTTATCGGCACTTCAAACTGAAGCTTTCTTT; CDR3: CASSLSALQTEAFF
size: few; V: TRBV5-4; J: TRBJ2-3; D: NA; DNA: TGTGCCAGCCTGGGCACAGATACGCAGTATTTT; CDR3: CASLGTDTQYF
size: NA; V: TRBV7-2; J: TRBJ2-3; D: NA; DNA: TGTGCCAGCAGCACCGGGACGAGAATCACAGATACGCAGTATTTT; CDR3: CASSTGTRITDTQYF
size: few; V: TRBV28; J: TRBJ1-6; D: TRBD1; DNA: TGTGCCAGCAGTTTCCTACTTGGGACAGGGCCTAATTCACCCCTCCACTTT; CDR3: CASSFLLGTGPNSPLHF
size: NA; V: TRBV7-2; J: TRBJ2-3; D: NA; DNA: TGTGCCAGCAGCTTAGGAGTGGGAACAGATACGCAGTATTTT; CDR3: CASSLGVGTDTQYF
size: few; V: TRBV7-8; J: TRBJ2-3; D: NA; DNA: TGTGCCAGCAGCACCCCCCAGGGAACAGATACGCAGTATTTT; CDR3: CASSTPQGTDTQYF
size: NA; V: TRBV2; J: TRBJ2-7; D: TRBD1; DNA: TGTGCCAGCAGGGGACAGGGGGTCTCCTACGAGCAGTACTTC; CDR3: CASRGQGVSYEQYF
size: NA; V: TRBV12-3/TRBV12-4; J: TRBJ2-2; D: TRBD2; DNA: TGTGCCAGCAGTCGGACTAGCGGGGGGACCTACACCGGGGAGCTGTTTTTT; CDR3: CASSRTSGGTYTGELFF
size: NA; V: TRBV3-1; J: TRBJ2-4; D: NA; DNA: TGTGCCAGCAGCCAAGGGGCACAGAATTCTTACATTCAGTACTTC; CDR3: CASSQGAQNSYIQYF
size: once; V: TRBV29-1; J: TRBJ2-7; D: NA; DNA: TGCAGCGTTGAAAAGGGGAACAGACCCTACGAGCAGTACTTC; CDR3: CSVEKGNRPYEQYF
size: few; V: TRBV7-2; J: TRBJ1-2; D: NA; DNA: TGTGCCAGCAGCCAACCCCCCCAAGGCGGCTACACCTTC; CDR3: CASSQPPQGGYTF
size: few; V: TRBV20-1; J: TRBJ1-5; D: TRBD1; DNA: TGCAGTGCTAGAGTGGGACAGGGCTTTAACAATCAGCCCCAGCATTTT; CDR3: CSARVGQGFNNQPQHF
size: few; V: TRBV12-3/TRBV12-4; J: TRBJ2-6; D: NA; DNA: TGTGCCAGCAGGGTAACAGGGCCTGGGGCCAACGTCCTGACTTTC; CDR3: CASRVTGPGANVLTF
size: NA; V: TRBV11-2; J: TRBJ2-1; D: TRBD2; DNA: TGTGCCAGCAGCTTTCTACTAGCGGGGGGGCGTAATGAGCAGTTCTTC; CDR3: CASSFLLAGGRNEQFF
size: NA; V: TRBV7-2; J: TRBJ1-5; D: NA; DNA: TGTGCCAGCAGCTTACGCAGGGTTAGCAATCAGCCCCAGCATTTT; CDR3: CASSLRRVSNQPQHF
size: NA; V: TRBV7-9; J: TRBJ1-1; D: TRBD1; DNA: TGTGCCAGCAGCCCGACAGGGCCCAGCACTGAAGCTTTCTTT; CDR3: CASSPTGPSTEAFF
size: NA; V: TRBV3-1; J: TRBJ2-1; D: TRBD2; DNA: TGTGCCAGCAGCCAAGATGGCGGGAGCTCCTACAATGAGCAGTTCTTC; CDR3: CASSQDGGSSYNEQFF
size: NA; V: TRBV2; J: TRBJ1-5; D: NA; DNA: TGTGCCAGCATGAGCGGATCGGGTGGCAATCAGCCCCAGCATTTT; CDR3: CASMSGSGGNQPQHF
size: NA; V: TRBV27; J: TRBJ1-2; D: NA; DNA: TGTGCCAGCAGTTTATACCAGGGCCAAAATGGCTACACCTTC; CDR3: CASSLYQGQNGYTF
size: NA; V: TRBV24-1; J: TRBJ2-3; D: TRBD1; DNA: TGTGCCACCAGTGCCCTCGGACAGGGTGTTAGCACAGATACGCAGTATTTT; CDR3: CATSALGQGVSTDTQYF
size: NA; V: TRBV19; J: TRBJ1-1; D: NA; DNA: TGTGCCAGTAGTGCTTCGAGTACTGGGGCTGAAGCTTTCTTT; CDR3: CASSASSTGAEAFF
size: many; V: TRBV7-9; J: TRBJ2-3; D: TRBD2; DNA: TGTGCCAGCAGCGCCGGGACTAGCAAGGATACGCAGTATTTT; CDR3: CASSAGTSKDTQYF
size: NA; V: TRBV7-9; J: TRBJ1-2; D: NA; DNA: TGTGCCAGCAGCTTCATCTCACAGAGTTCCTATGGCTACACCTTC; CDR3: CASSFISQSSYGYTF
size: many; V: TRBV6-2/TRBV6-3; J: TRBJ2-1; D: TRBD2; DNA: TGTGCCAGCAGACGGACTAGCGGGGGACTTTCTTACAATGAGCAGTTCTTC; CDR3: CASRRTSGGLSYNEQFF
size: NA; V: TRBV7-3; J: TRBJ2-3; D: NA; DNA: TGTGCCAGCAGCACCGGACTTTCTGAAGATACGCAGTATTTT; CDR3: CASSTGLSEDTQYF
size: few; V: TRBV19; J: TRBJ2-6; D: NA; DNA: TGTGCCAGTAGTATAGATCGTTCAGGGCTTTCTGGGGCCAACGTCCTGACTTTC; CDR3: CASSIDRSGLSGANVLTF
size: many; V: TRBV7-8; J: TRBJ2-3; D: NA; DNA: TGTGCCAGCAGCTTATTCGTCGAGATCACGTCGTCCGATACGCAGTATTTT; CDR3: CASSLFVEITSSDTQYF
size: NA; V: TRBV4-1; J: TRBJ1-5; D: TRBD1; DNA: TGCGCCAGCAGCCCGGACAGGGGGCGGCATCAGCCCCAGCATTTT; CDR3: CASSPDRGRHQPQHF